The clone carrying this T cell receptor beta chain has at least ten counts. The CDR3 totals 14 residues. Trimming cost V 6 bases and J 2 bases, with 13 bases left between them. The germline CDR1 and CDR2 sequences are SGHVS and FQNEAQ. This sample stems from a study of T cell repertoires in cytomegalovirus infection. About the study: Public TCR beta signatures marked donors with CMV infection and the matching HLA.

TCRdb called the reads again in MiXCR, with one record for every CDR3 protein. Of 250,000 to 300,000 distinct CDR3 sequences in the sample, over 15% were seen once. Sequencing input: CD8+ T cells from PBMCs. V usage is TRBV7-8 and J usage is TRBJ2-5; D is unresolved. The clonotype originates from a human donor in good health (CMV status not recorded). Some clones in this sample may be carry-over from other donors' samples. CDR3 bases: TGTGCCAGCAGTTACCTGGACCATCAAGAGACCCAGTACTTC. This codes for CASSYLDHQETQYF.